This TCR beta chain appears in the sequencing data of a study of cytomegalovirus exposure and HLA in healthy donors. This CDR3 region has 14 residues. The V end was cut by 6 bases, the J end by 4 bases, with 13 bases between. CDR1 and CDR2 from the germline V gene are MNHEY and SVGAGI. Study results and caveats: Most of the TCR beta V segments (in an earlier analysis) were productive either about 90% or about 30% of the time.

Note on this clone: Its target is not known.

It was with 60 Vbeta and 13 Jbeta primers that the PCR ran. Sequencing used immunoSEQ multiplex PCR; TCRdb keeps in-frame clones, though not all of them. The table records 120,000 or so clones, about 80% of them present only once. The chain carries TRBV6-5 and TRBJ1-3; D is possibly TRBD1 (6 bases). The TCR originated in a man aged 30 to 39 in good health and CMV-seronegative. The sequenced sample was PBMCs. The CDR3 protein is CASSITGSGNTIYF. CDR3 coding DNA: TGTGCCAGCAGCATTACAGGGTCGGGAAACACCATATATTTT.